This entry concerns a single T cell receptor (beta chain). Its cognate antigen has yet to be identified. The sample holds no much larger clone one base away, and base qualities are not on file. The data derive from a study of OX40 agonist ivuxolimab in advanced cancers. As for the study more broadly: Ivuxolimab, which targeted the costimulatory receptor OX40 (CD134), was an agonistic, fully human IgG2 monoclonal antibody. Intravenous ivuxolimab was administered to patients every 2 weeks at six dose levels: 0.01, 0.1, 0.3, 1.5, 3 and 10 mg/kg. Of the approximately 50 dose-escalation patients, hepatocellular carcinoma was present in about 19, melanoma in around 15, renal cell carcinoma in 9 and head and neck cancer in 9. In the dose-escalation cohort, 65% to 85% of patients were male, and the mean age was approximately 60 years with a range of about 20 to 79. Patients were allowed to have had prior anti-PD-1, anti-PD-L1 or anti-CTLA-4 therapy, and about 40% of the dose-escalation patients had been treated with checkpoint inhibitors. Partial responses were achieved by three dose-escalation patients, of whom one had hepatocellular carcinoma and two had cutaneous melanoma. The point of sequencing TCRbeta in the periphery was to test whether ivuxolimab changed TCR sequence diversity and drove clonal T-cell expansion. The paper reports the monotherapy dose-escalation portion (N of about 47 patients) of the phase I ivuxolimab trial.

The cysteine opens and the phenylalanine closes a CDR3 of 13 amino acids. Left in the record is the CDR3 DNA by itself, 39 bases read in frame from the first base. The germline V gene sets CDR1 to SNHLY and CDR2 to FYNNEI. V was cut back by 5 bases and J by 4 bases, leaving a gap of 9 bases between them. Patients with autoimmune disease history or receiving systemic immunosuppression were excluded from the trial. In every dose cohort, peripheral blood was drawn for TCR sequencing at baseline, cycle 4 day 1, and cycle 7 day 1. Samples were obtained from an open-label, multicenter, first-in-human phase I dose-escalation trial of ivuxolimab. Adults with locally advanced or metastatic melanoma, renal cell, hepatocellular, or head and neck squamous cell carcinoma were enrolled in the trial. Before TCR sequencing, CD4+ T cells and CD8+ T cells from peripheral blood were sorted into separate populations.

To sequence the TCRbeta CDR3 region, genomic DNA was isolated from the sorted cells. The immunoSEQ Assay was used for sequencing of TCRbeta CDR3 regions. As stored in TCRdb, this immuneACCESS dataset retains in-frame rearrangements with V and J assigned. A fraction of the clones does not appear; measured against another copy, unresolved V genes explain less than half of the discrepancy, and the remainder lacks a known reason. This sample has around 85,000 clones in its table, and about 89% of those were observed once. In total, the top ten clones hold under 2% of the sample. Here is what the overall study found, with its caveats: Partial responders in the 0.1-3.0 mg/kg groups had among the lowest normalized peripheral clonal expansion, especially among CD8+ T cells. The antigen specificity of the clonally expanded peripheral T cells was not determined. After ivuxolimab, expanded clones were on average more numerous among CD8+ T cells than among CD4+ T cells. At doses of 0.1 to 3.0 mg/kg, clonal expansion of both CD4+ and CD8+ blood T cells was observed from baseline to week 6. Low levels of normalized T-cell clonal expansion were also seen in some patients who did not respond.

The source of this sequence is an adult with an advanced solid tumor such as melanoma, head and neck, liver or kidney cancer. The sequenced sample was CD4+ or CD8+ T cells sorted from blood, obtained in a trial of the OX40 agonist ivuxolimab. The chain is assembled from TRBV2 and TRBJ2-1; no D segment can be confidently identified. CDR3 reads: CASSKAVYNEQFF. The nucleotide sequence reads TGTGCCAGCAGTAAGGCAGTTTACAATGAGCAGTTCTTC. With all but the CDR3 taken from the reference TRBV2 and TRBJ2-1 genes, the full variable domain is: EPEVTQTPSHQVTQMGQEVILRCVPISNHLYFYWYRQILGQKVEFLVSFYNNEISEKSEIFDDQFSVERPDGSNFTLKIRSTKLEDSAMYFCASSKAVYNEQFFGPGTRLTVL.